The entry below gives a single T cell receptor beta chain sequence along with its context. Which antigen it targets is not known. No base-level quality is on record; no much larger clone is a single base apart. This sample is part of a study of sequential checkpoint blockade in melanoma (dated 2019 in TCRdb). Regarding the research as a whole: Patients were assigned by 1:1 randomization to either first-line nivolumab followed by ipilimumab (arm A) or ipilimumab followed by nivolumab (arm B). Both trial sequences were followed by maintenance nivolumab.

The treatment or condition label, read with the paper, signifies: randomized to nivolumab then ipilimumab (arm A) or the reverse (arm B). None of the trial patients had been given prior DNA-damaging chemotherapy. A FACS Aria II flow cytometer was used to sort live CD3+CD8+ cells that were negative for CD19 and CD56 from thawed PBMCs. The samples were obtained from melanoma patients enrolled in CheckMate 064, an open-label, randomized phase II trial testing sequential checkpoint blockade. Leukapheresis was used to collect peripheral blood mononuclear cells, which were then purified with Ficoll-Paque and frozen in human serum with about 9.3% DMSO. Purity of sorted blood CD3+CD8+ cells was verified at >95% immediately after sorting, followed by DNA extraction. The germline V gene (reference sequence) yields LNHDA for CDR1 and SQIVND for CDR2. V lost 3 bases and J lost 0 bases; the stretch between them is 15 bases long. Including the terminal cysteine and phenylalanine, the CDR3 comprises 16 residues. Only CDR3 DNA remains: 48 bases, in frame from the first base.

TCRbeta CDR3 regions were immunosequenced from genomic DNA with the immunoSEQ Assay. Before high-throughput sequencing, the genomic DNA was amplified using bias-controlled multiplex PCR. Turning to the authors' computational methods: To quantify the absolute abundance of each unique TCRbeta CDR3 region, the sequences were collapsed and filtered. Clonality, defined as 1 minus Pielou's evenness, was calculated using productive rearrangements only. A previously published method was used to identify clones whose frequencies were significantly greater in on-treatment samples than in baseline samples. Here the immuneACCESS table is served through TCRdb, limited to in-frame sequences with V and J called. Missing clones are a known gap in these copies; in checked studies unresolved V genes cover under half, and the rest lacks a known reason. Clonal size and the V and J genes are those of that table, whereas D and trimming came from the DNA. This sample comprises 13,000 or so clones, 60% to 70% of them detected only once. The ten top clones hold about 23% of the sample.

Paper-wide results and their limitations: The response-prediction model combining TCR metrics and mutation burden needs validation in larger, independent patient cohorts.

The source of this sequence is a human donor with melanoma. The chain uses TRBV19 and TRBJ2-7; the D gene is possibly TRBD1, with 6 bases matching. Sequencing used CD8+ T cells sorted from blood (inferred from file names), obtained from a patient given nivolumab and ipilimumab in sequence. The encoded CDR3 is CASSMGRQAGSYEQYF. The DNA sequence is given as TGTGCCAGTAGTATGGGGAGACAGGCTGGCTCCTACGAGCAGTACTTC.